The 13 T cell receptor beta chains presented below share a single source sample, sequenced in a study of shared clonotypes between healthy human individuals. Generated by immunoSEQ multiplex PCR, the TCRdb table keeps only in-frame clones and is missing some. This table has hundreds of thousands of clones, roughly 96% appearing once. The naive CD8 population came from CD45RO-negative cells selected for CCR7, without terminally differentiated effector memory CD45RA+ cells. The sequenced sample consisted of naive CD8+ T cells sorted from blood. All receptors come from a woman aged 30 to 39 in good health.

The count of this clone is one. Written as DNA, the CDR3 is TGTGCCAGCAGCCCAGCGGGGGGAAGTACTGAAGCTTTCTTT. As protein: CASSPAGGSTEAFF. The V gene is TRBV27, the J gene TRBJ1-1; D might be TRBD1 (5 bases). With 6 bases removed from V and 5 bases from J, the gap between germline ends came to 16 bases. Germline V CDR1 and CDR2: MNHEY, SMNVEV (reference sequence). The CDR3 spans 14 residues.

The chain joins TRBV27 to TRBJ2-1; 7 bases are shared with TRBD2. The CDR3 extends over 15 amino acids. Germline CDR1 MNHEY, CDR2 SMNVEV (reference sequence). The V gene end was trimmed by 5 bases and the J gene end by 7 bases; junction bases not matched to a gene: 11. The CDR3 DNA reads as TGTGCCAGCAGTGGACCATGGGGCGGGGGAAATGAGCAGTTCTTC. Protein product: CASSGPWGGGNEQFF.

This chain links TRBV10-1 with TRBJ2-3, with 9 bases aligning to TRBD1. J lost 3 bases, V lost 4 bases, and 2 bases had no gene match. Germline V CDR1 and CDR2: WNHNN, SYGVQD (reference sequence). The CDR3 runs 14 residues. The CDR3 DNA is TGCGCCAGCAGTGGCGGACAGGGGACAGATACGCAGTATTTT. It codes for CASSGGQGTDTQYF.

V gene TRBV5-8 combines with J gene TRBJ2-5, with 8 bases lining up with TRBD2. The germline CDR1 and CDR2 sequences are SGHTS and YDEGEE. V gave up 4 bases and J gave up 0 bases; unmatched junction bases: 5. This CDR3 comprises 15 residues. The CDR3 loop is CASSTVRGDQETQYF. CDR3 sequence (DNA): TGTGCCAGCAGCACCGTGCGGGGGGACCAAGAGACCCAGTACTTC.

This chain uses TRBV7-8 with TRBJ2-1; 7 bases are a match to TRBD1. V was clipped by 1 base and J by 7 bases; unmatched bases: 19. The CDR3 sequence is 19 residues long. Germline V lookup: CDR1 SGHVS, CDR2 FQNEAQ. The CDR3 DNA follows: TGTGCCAGCAGCTTAGTGGGACAGTCCTTTCCGGGGTTCGATAATGAGCAGTTCTTC. Translated: CASSLVGQSFPGFDNEQFF.

The chain joins TRBV7-9 to TRBJ1-5; TRBD1 is a possible D gene (5 bases). Germline V lookup: CDR1 SEHNR, CDR2 FQNEAQ (reference sequence). The germline V and J ends were trimmed by 6 bases and 1 base, with 10 bases remaining between them. This CDR3 contains 14 residues. CDR3 sequence: CASSRGGSNQPQHF. The CDR3 nucleotides read TGTGCCAGCAGTAGGGGAGGGAGCAATCAGCCCCAGCATTTT.

The chain recombines TRBV27 with TRBJ2-2, with 11 bases matching TRBD2. Unmatched junction bases numbered 6, after V lost 6 bases and J lost 3 bases. CDR3 length: 16 amino acids. Germline V gene data show CDR1 as MNHEY and CDR2 as SMNVEV (reference sequence). Written as DNA, the CDR3 is TGTGCCAGCAGCTCTAGCGGGAGGCTACACACCGGGGAGCTGTTTTTT. It encodes CASSSSGRLHTGELFF.

V gene TRBV27 combines with J gene TRBJ2-7; D might be TRBD2 (6 bases). This CDR3 spans 15 amino acids. Looked up from germline, CDR1 is MNHEY and CDR2 is SMNVEV (reference sequence). Trimming shortened V by 5 bases and J by 3 bases, and 17 bases separated the two germline ends. The CDR3 bases are TGTGCCAGCAGTACGGGACTTCCCGGAATCTACGAGCAGTACTTC. Protein: CASSTGLPGIYEQYF.

The chain combines TRBV4-1 with TRBJ1-4; unclear D gene. Germline values: CDR1 MGHRA, CDR2 YSYEKL. V gave up 2 bases and J gave up 8 bases, with 12 bases separating them. The CDR3 totals 14 residues. In DNA form, the CDR3 reads TGCGCCAGCAGCCAACCAATATTAGGGGAAAAACTGTTTTTT. The encoded protein is CASSQPILGEKLFF.

The V gene is TRBV5-1, the J gene TRBJ2-7; maybe TRBD1 (6 bases). The CDR3 covers 15 residues. Germline V gene lookup returns CDR1 SGHRS and CDR2 YFSETQ. V was pared by 0 bases and J by 3 bases, with 13 bases between. CDR3 sequence reads: CASSLDQGIYYEQYF. CDR3 nucleotides: TGCGCCAGCAGCTTGGATCAGGGGATCTACTACGAGCAGTACTTC.

Turning to this clone: The identical CDR3 is also encoded by other nucleotide sequences in the sample. The V and J genes are TRBV9 and TRBJ2-7; 9 bases align to TRBD1. Trimming removed 0 bases from V and 3 bases from J; junction bases left unmatched: 1. CDR1 is SGDLS and CDR2 is YYNGEE in the germline V gene. The CDR3 is made up of 14 amino acids. The CDR3 sequence is CASSVAGQGYEQYF. The CDR3 nucleotides read TGTGCCAGCAGCGTAGCGGGACAGGGCTACGAGCAGTACTTC.

The chain combines TRBV5-6 with TRBJ2-7; 7 positions match TRBD2. After removal of 0 bases from V and 1 base from J, the junction contained 7 bases not matched to a gene. Germline CDR1 is SGHDT and CDR2 is YYEEEE. The CDR3 runs to 16 residues. CDR3 region: CASSLAAGDRSYEQYF. The CDR3 nucleotides are TGTGCCAGCAGCTTGGCCGCGGGAGACCGTTCCTACGAGCAGTACTTC.

CDR3 residues: CASSLRMSYEQYF. CDR3 DNA: TGTGCCAGCAGCTTAAGGATGTCCTACGAGCAGTACTTC. This sequence joins TRBV5-6 and TRBJ2-7; the D is unclear. Germline CDR1 is SGHDT and CDR2 is YYEEEE. The CDR3 spans 13 residues. With 2 bases removed from V and 1 base from J, the gap between germline ends came to 7 bases.